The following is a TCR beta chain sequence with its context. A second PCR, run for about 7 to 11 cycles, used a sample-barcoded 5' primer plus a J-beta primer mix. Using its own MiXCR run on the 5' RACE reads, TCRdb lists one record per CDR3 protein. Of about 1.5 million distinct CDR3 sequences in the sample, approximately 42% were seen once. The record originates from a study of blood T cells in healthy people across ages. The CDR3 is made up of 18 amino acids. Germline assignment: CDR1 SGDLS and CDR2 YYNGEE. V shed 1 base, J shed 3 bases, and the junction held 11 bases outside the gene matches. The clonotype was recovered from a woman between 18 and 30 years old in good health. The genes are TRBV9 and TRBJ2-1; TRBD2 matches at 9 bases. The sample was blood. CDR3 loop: CASSVLGSGGGIYNEQFF. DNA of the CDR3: TGTGCCAGCAGCGTACTGGGTAGCGGGGGAGGTATCTACAATGAGCAGTTCTTC.